Below, 10 T cell receptor beta chains from the same sample are listed, as sequenced in a study of CD8 T cells in ankylosing spondylitis. TCRdb re-analysed the 5' RACE reads in MiXCR, keeping a single row per CDR3 protein. The sample gives 100,000 to 150,000 distinct CDR3 sequences, about 6.4% of which show up once; roughly an eighth is in the top ten. Sample: blood, either unsorted or a sorted T cell fraction (not recorded which). The source of these receptors is a male donor with ankylosing spondylitis or in good health (not recorded which).

This clonotype was detected ten times or more. The chain couples TRBV20-1 to TRBJ1-4; the match to TRBD1 covers 7 bases. Germline V gene lookup returns CDR1 DFQATT and CDR2 SNEGSKA (reference sequence). CDR3 length equals 13 residues. The junction had 11 bases not matched to a gene; V was cut back by 6 bases and J by 10 bases. In nucleotides, the CDR3 is TGCAGTGCCCAGAGGGGGCTCCGTGGAAAACTGTTTTTT. It encodes CSAQRGLRGKLFF.

This clonotype was found many times. The chain couples TRBV6-2 or TRBV6-3 to TRBJ2-3; 8 nucleotides line up with TRBD2. V shed 3 bases, J shed 2 bases, and the junction held 7 bases outside the gene matches. The germline CDR1 and CDR2 sequences are MNHEY and SVGEGT. The CDR3 length is 16 residues. The CDR3 sequence is CASSYRLGLDTDTQYF. CDR3 nucleotide sequence: TGTGCCAGCAGTTATCGGTTGGGACTAGACACAGATACGCAGTATTTT.

This clonotype was seen at least ten times. The V call is TRBV5-1, the J call TRBJ2-7, with 7 bases that match TRBD1. CDR3 length: 16 amino acids. The trim removed 0 bases at V and 2 bases at J, leaving 8 bases unmatched. Germline CDR1 is SGHRS and CDR2 is YFSETQ. As DNA, the CDR3 is TGCGCCAGCAGCTTGGTATATGGGACAGCTACCTACGAGCAGTACTTC. Amino acid sequence: CASSLVYGTATYEQYF.

This clonotype was counted ten times or more. The genes are TRBV19 and TRBJ2-1; perhaps TRBD2 as D (6 bases). Trimming cost V 5 bases and J 4 bases, with 12 bases left between them. The CDR3 runs to 14 residues. Germline CDR1 and CDR2: LNHDA and SQIVND (reference sequence). The CDR3 DNA sequence: TGTGCCAGTAGTTCGGGGGTCGATTACAATGAGCAGTTCTTC. Translation: CASSSGVDYNEQFF.

There are many counts of this clonotype. The chain joins TRBV5-1 to TRBJ1-1; a weak D match, TRBD1 (6 bases). The V and J ends lost 4 bases and 7 bases respectively, with 20 bases between them. This CDR3 has 15 amino acids. CDR1 and CDR2 (germline): SGHRS, YFSETQ. The CDR3 is CASSVTQGGYGEAFF. In DNA, the CDR3 is TGCGCCAGCAGCGTGACACAGGGCGGGTATGGTGAAGCTTTCTTT.

In regard to this clonotype: A much larger clonotype is one base distant, so this may be a read error. V usage is TRBV9 and J usage is TRBJ2-2, with D unclear. The CDR3 is 12 amino acids. The germline V gene has CDR1 SGDLS and CDR2 YYNGEE. The CDR3 region has the DNA TGTGCCTGCAGCGTAAGCACCGGGGAGCTGTTTTTT. It codes for CACSVSTGELFF. Full variable domain (remainder filled in from reference TRBV9 and TRBJ2-2): DSGVTQTPKHLITATGQRVTLRCSPRSGDLSVYWYQQSLDQGLQFLIQYYNGEERAKGNILERFSAQQFPDLHSELNLSSLELGDSALYFCACSVSTGELFFGEGSRLTVL.

This clonotype was picked up many times. The chain employs TRBV5-1 and TRBJ2-1; TRBD2 matches 7 bases. There are 15 residues in the CDR3. Losses at the gene ends were 5 bases for V and 2 bases for J; bases not matched to a gene: 7. Germline V gives CDR1 SGHRS, CDR2 YFSETQ. In DNA form, the CDR3 reads TGCGCCAGCAGATCGACGGGGGGAGCCTACAATGAGCAGTTCTTC. Protein product: CASRSTGGAYNEQFF.

In this sample, this clonotype turned up many times. The genes are TRBV29-1 and TRBJ2-1, with 7 bases fitting TRBD1. Germline loops: CDR1 SQVTM, CDR2 ANQGSEA. The V and J ends lost 1 base and 13 bases, in that order; junction bases with no gene match: 10. This CDR3 comprises 13 residues. The CDR3 region has the DNA TGCAGCGTTGAAGGCGTCCGGGACAGTCTACAGTTCTTC. Encoded protein: CSVEGVRDSLQFF.

This clonotype has at least ten counts. The chain combines TRBV20-1 with TRBJ2-1; D unclear. V lost 3 bases, J lost 4 bases, and 10 bases lay in between. The CDR3 is 13 amino acids. The V gene's germline CDR1 is DFQATT and CDR2 SNEGSKA (reference sequence). The DNA for the CDR3 is TGCAGTGCTAGTTATGATAGGTACAATGAGCAGTTCTTC. Its protein product is CSASYDRYNEQFF.

In this sample, this clonotype turned up many times. The gene calls are TRBV20-1 and TRBJ1-5; D remains unclear. Per the germline V gene, CDR1 is DFQATT and CDR2 is SNEGSKA (reference sequence). The CDR3 totals 13 residues. V was trimmed by 6 bases and J by 5 bases, leaving 14 bases between them. The CDR3 DNA follows: TGCAGTGCCCAGGACGGGGAATATCAGCCCCAGCATTTT. This translates into CSAQDGEYQPQHF.